There are many counts of the clone carrying this T cell receptor beta chain. CDR1 is SQVTM, CDR2 ANQGSEA, per germline. This CDR3 has 11 amino acids. This specimen comes from a study of low-dose radiotherapy and immunotherapy resistance in tumors. Turning to the study itself: A daily 300 mg dose of oral aspirin was taken by patients for four cycles from cycle 1 day 1.

Alpha and beta chains were covered, as first-strand cDNA relied on TRAV- and TRBV-specific primers. It was with a constant-region primer and a V-primer adapter that TCRs were amplified over approximately 20 PCR cycles. TCRdb processed the reads anew with MiXCR; each CDR3 protein has one entry. The table records around 80,000 distinct CDR3 sequences, about a sixth of them present only once. Documented time point: after trial treatment. The treatment: LDRT plus nivolumab, ipilimumab, low-dose cyclophosphamide and aspirin (RACIN trial). Each donor was administered nivolumab, ipilimumab, aspirin, low-dose cyclophosphamide and low-dose radiotherapy. Patients eligible had advanced solid tumors without tumor-infiltrating lymphocytes.

The TCR comes from a male donor with prostate cancer. Sequencing was performed on PBMCs, taken after low-dose radiotherapy plus immunotherapy. J is TRBJ2-5 and V is TRBV29-1; 7 nucleotides match TRBD1. In nucleotides, the CDR3 is TGCAGTTACAGGGGCCAGCTGGGCCAGTACTTC. This gives the protein CSYRGQLGQYF. Full variable domain (missing parts from reference TRBV29-1 and TRBJ2-5): SAVISQKPSRDICQRGTSLTIQCQVDSQVTMMFWYRQQPGQSLTLIATANQGSEATYESGFVIDKFPISRPNLTFSTLTVSNMSPEDSSIYLCSYRGQLGQYFGPGTRLLVL.